Reported below is one T cell receptor (beta chain). The data belong to a study of T cell responses to AZD1222 COVID-19 vaccine. The repertoire was sequenced with immunoSEQ multiplex PCR; TCRdb's copy has only in-frame clones and lacks some. The sample holds 95,000 to 150,000 clones, roughly nine tenths seen once. The length of the CDR3 is 18 residues. The V end was cut by 0 bases, the J end by 0 bases, with 15 bases between. Germline V gives CDR1 KGHSH, CDR2 LQKENI. Sequencing was performed on peripheral blood, taken on day 0 of AZD1222 vaccination. The J gene is TRBJ1-3, the V gene TRBV18, with D maybe TRBD1 (5 bases). The sequence was obtained from an adult in good health. In nucleotides, the CDR3 is TGTGCCAGCTCACCACCGAATCGACAGATGAGCTCTGGAAACACCATATATTTT. The encoded protein is CASSPPNRQMSSGNTIYF. Based on the CDR3 plus reference TRBV18 and TRBJ1-3, the full variable domain is NAGVMQNPRHLVRRRGQEARLRCSPMKGHSHVYWYRQLPEEGLKFMVYLQKENIIDESGMPKERFSAEFPKEGPSILRIQQVVRGDSAAYFCASSPPNRQMSSGNTIYFGEGSWLTVV.